A selection of T cell receptor beta chains follows, all from one sample in a study of shared clonotypes between healthy human individuals. Assay used: immunoSEQ multiplex PCR; TCRdb lists only in-frame clones, some missing. The sample lists approximately 500,000 clones, approximately 95% occurring once. The specimen was naive CD4+ T cells sorted from blood. These receptors originate from a woman aged 25-40 years in good health. Both conserved end residues are part of each CDR3. D genes are given only for firm matches. The listing skips clone size in some rows; elsewhere it reads once, few, many or a size class.

clone_size: -; v_call: TRBV28; d_call: -; j_call: TRBJ2-7; cdr3_aa: CASSTGTDRYEQYF; cdr3_nt: TGTGCCAGCAGTACCGGGACGGACAGATACGAGCAGTACTTC
clone_size: -; v_call: TRBV19; d_call: -; j_call: TRBJ2-2; cdr3_aa: CASRKRETGELFF; cdr3_nt: TGTGCCAGTAGGAAGAGGGAGACCGGGGAGCTGTTTTTT
clone_size: once; v_call: TRBV28; d_call: -; j_call: TRBJ2-7; cdr3_aa: CASSLASYEQYF; cdr3_nt: TGTGCCAGCAGTTTAGCCTCATACGAGCAGTACTTC
clone_size: -; v_call: TRBV5-1; d_call: TRBD2; j_call: TRBJ2-1; cdr3_aa: CASRSLAGGGVYNEQFF; cdr3_nt: TGCGCCAGCAGATCACTAGCGGGAGGAGGGGTCTACAATGAGCAGTTCTTC
clone_size: -; v_call: TRBV6-6; d_call: -; j_call: TRBJ1-2; cdr3_aa: CASSYGRTPSYGYTF; cdr3_nt: TGTGCCAGCAGTTACGGGAGGACACCTTCCTATGGCTACACCTTC
clone_size: -; v_call: TRBV7-9; d_call: -; j_call: TRBJ1-4; cdr3_aa: CASSGVREKLFF; cdr3_nt: TGTGCCAGCAGTGGAGTACGAGAAAAACTGTTTTTT
clone_size: -; v_call: TRBV7-3; d_call: -; j_call: TRBJ1-4; cdr3_aa: CASSLQPATNEKLFF; cdr3_nt: TGTGCCAGCAGCCTACAGCCCGCTACTAATGAAAAACTGTTTTTT
clone_size: -; v_call: TRBV15; d_call: -; j_call: TRBJ1-3; cdr3_aa: CATSRALTATAGNTIYF; cdr3_nt: TGTGCCACCAGCAGAGCTCTCACCGCGACCGCTGGAAACACCATATATTTT
clone_size: once; v_call: TRBV28; d_call: -; j_call: TRBJ1-4; cdr3_aa: CASTRPPGVEKLFF; cdr3_nt: TGTGCCAGCACTCGGCCCCCAGGGGTTGAGAAACTGTTTTTT
clone_size: -; v_call: TRBV7-6; d_call: TRBD1; j_call: TRBJ2-5; cdr3_aa: CASSLAGQGMETQYF; cdr3_nt: TGTGCCAGCAGCTTAGCGGGACAGGGGATGGAGACCCAGTACTTC
clone_size: once; v_call: TRBV28; d_call: -; j_call: TRBJ1-1; cdr3_aa: CASRFTWTDWGAEAFF; cdr3_nt: TGTGCCAGCCGCTTCACGTGGACGGATTGGGGCGCTGAAGCTTTCTTT
clone_size: -; v_call: TRBV5-6; d_call: TRBD1; j_call: TRBJ2-7; cdr3_aa: CASSLWDRDYEQYF; cdr3_nt: TGTGCCAGCAGCTTGTGGGACAGGGACTACGAGCAGTACTTC
clone_size: -; v_call: TRBV7-9; d_call: -; j_call: TRBJ2-7; cdr3_aa: CASSLPYIYEQYF; cdr3_nt: TGTGCCAGCAGCTTACCCTACATCTACGAGCAGTACTTC
clone_size: -; v_call: TRBV28; d_call: -; j_call: TRBJ2-7; cdr3_aa: CASRPQTLPYEQYF; cdr3_nt: TGTGCCAGCAGGCCGCAAACACTCCCCTACGAGCAGTACTTC
clone_size: -; v_call: TRBV7-9; d_call: -; j_call: TRBJ2-1; cdr3_aa: CASSLGEAVNEQFF; cdr3_nt: TGTGCCAGCAGCTTGGGGGAGGCCGTGAATGAGCAGTTCTTC
clone_size: -; v_call: TRBV11-2; d_call: -; j_call: TRBJ2-1; cdr3_aa: CASSFGITYNEQFF; cdr3_nt: TGTGCCAGCAGCTTCGGCATCACTTACAATGAGCAGTTCTTC
clone_size: once; v_call: TRBV9; d_call: -; j_call: TRBJ2-1; cdr3_aa: CASSVVSGYNEQFF; cdr3_nt: TGTGCCAGCAGCGTAGTTAGCGGTTACAATGAGCAGTTCTTC
clone_size: -; v_call: TRBV25-1; d_call: -; j_call: TRBJ2-7; cdr3_aa: CASSDPRESSYEQYF; cdr3_nt: TGTGCCAGCAGTGACCCCCGCGAAAGCTCCTACGAGCAGTACTTC
clone_size: -; v_call: TRBV5-1; d_call: -; j_call: TRBJ2-3; cdr3_aa: CASSFSPSTDTQYF; cdr3_nt: TGCGCCAGCAGCTTCTCACCTAGCACAGATACGCAGTATTTT
clone_size: -; v_call: TRBV19; d_call: -; j_call: TRBJ2-1; cdr3_aa: CASRQVDNEQFF; cdr3_nt: TGTGCCAGTAGGCAGGTAGACAATGAGCAGTTCTTC
clone_size: -; v_call: TRBV5-1; d_call: -; j_call: TRBJ2-7; cdr3_aa: CASSLMRNEQYF; cdr3_nt: TGCGCCAGCAGCTTGATGAGGAACGAGCAGTACTTC
clone_size: -; v_call: TRBV2; d_call: -; j_call: TRBJ2-5; cdr3_aa: CASSAGLFGTQYF; cdr3_nt: TGTGCCAGCAGTGCGGGTTTGTTTGGGACCCAGTACTTC
clone_size: -; v_call: TRBV25-1; d_call: TRBD1; j_call: TRBJ2-7; cdr3_aa: CASSESGTGAYEQYF; cdr3_nt: TGTGCCAGCAGTGAATCCGGGACAGGCGCCTACGAGCAGTACTTC
clone_size: -; v_call: TRBV5-1; d_call: -; j_call: TRBJ2-5; cdr3_aa: CASSFAIQETQYF; cdr3_nt: TGCGCCAGCAGCTTTGCCATCCAAGAGACCCAGTACTTC
clone_size: -; v_call: TRBV5-6; d_call: TRBD1; j_call: TRBJ1-2; cdr3_aa: CASSPSPTGAGNYGYTF; cdr3_nt: TGTGCCAGCAGCCCGAGCCCTACAGGGGCGGGCAACTATGGCTACACCTTC
clone_size: -; v_call: TRBV9; d_call: -; j_call: TRBJ1-3; cdr3_aa: CASSVGRGSGNTIYF; cdr3_nt: TGTGCCAGCAGCGTGGGCAGGGGCTCTGGAAACACCATATATTTT
clone_size: -; v_call: TRBV5-1; d_call: -; j_call: TRBJ2-7; cdr3_aa: CASRDDFSYEQYF; cdr3_nt: TGCGCCAGCAGGGATGACTTCTCCTACGAGCAGTACTTC
clone_size: -; v_call: TRBV27; d_call: TRBD2; j_call: TRBJ2-3; cdr3_aa: CASSLSGSGVSNTQYF; cdr3_nt: TGTGCCAGCAGTTTATCCGGTAGCGGGGTGAGCAATACGCAGTATTTT
clone_size: -; v_call: TRBV5-1; d_call: TRBD2; j_call: TRBJ2-1; cdr3_aa: CASSVGAVLADNEQFF; cdr3_nt: TGCGCCAGCAGCGTAGGGGCGGTGCTAGCGGACAATGAGCAGTTCTTC
clone_size: -; v_call: TRBV15; d_call: -; j_call: TRBJ2-1; cdr3_aa: CATSRDATSLTYNEQFF; cdr3_nt: TGTGCCACCAGCAGAGATGCTACTAGCCTAACTTACAATGAGCAGTTCTTC
clone_size: -; v_call: TRBV4-1; d_call: -; j_call: TRBJ2-2; cdr3_aa: CASSQAGANTGELFF; cdr3_nt: TGCGCCAGCAGCCAGGCTGGCGCGAACACCGGGGAGCTGTTTTTT
clone_size: -; v_call: TRBV28; d_call: TRBD1; j_call: TRBJ2-7; cdr3_aa: CASSPLISGQGLGEQYF; cdr3_nt: TGTGCCAGCAGTCCCCTTATCTCCGGACAGGGTCTTGGCGAGCAGTACTTC
clone_size: once; v_call: TRBV27; d_call: -; j_call: TRBJ2-7; cdr3_aa: CASSPNRESYEQYF; cdr3_nt: TGTGCCAGCAGTCCAAACAGGGAGTCCTACGAGCAGTACTTC
clone_size: -; v_call: TRBV18; d_call: -; j_call: TRBJ1-1; cdr3_aa: CASSLPAGTEAFF; cdr3_nt: TGTGCCAGCTCGCTCCCAGCGGGTACTGAAGCTTTCTTT
clone_size: -; v_call: TRBV19; d_call: TRBD1; j_call: TRBJ1-4; cdr3_aa: CASSPPTGGREKLFF; cdr3_nt: TGTGCCAGTAGTCCTCCGACAGGGGGCCGTGAAAAACTGTTTTTT
clone_size: -; v_call: TRBV29-1; d_call: TRBD1; j_call: TRBJ2-1; cdr3_aa: CSVGDRGSFNEQFF; cdr3_nt: TGCAGCGTTGGTGACAGGGGTTCCTTCAATGAGCAGTTCTTC
clone_size: -; v_call: TRBV7-2; d_call: -; j_call: TRBJ1-1; cdr3_aa: CASSLPSRWDKNTEAFF; cdr3_nt: TGTGCCAGCAGCTTACCGTCCAGGTGGGATAAGAACACTGAAGCTTTCTTT
clone_size: few; v_call: TRBV28; d_call: TRBD1; j_call: TRBJ1-5; cdr3_aa: CATRASTGDSNQPQHF; cdr3_nt: TGTGCCACCAGGGCGTCCACAGGGGACAGCAATCAGCCCCAGCATTTT
clone_size: -; v_call: TRBV29-1; d_call: TRBD2; j_call: TRBJ2-5; cdr3_aa: CSVEGGLGTQETQYF; cdr3_nt: TGCAGCGTTGAGGGGGGGTTAGGAACCCAAGAGACCCAGTACTTC
clone_size: -; v_call: TRBV4-1; d_call: -; j_call: TRBJ1-5; cdr3_aa: CASSQGPGRNQPQHF; cdr3_nt: TGCGCCAGCAGCCAAGGTCCAGGGAGGAATCAGCCCCAGCATTTT
clone_size: -; v_call: TRBV5-1; d_call: -; j_call: TRBJ2-2; cdr3_aa: CASSLGLAPGPGELFF; cdr3_nt: TGCGCCAGCAGCTTGGGCCTAGCGCCAGGACCCGGGGAGCTGTTTTTT
clone_size: -; v_call: TRBV28; d_call: -; j_call: TRBJ1-5; cdr3_aa: CASSWDSNQPQHF; cdr3_nt: TGTGCCAGCAGTTGGGACTCCAATCAGCCCCAGCATTTT
clone_size: -; v_call: TRBV6-5; d_call: TRBD2; j_call: TRBJ2-7; cdr3_aa: CASSYSPPGLAEQYF; cdr3_nt: TGTGCCAGCAGTTACTCGCCTCCGGGACTAGCTGAGCAGTACTTC
clone_size: -; v_call: TRBV29-1; d_call: TRBD2; j_call: TRBJ2-5; cdr3_aa: CSVAGGAETQYF; cdr3_nt: TGCAGCGTTGCGGGGGGGGCCGAGACCCAGTACTTC
clone_size: -; v_call: TRBV28; d_call: -; j_call: TRBJ2-7; cdr3_aa: CASSPWRADYEQYF; cdr3_nt: TGTGCCAGCAGTCCTTGGAGGGCGGACTACGAGCAGTACTTC